This T cell receptor (beta chain) was observed in a study of PD-1 blockade in classical Hodgkin lymphoma. Study-wide context: Patients were given intravenous nivolumab, 3 mg/kg, every 2 weeks.

Some clones are missing from TCRdb's copy, which holds only in-frame ones; the method was immunoSEQ multiplex PCR. The top ten clones hold approximately 2.5% of a sample with under 95,000 clones, 80% to 95% of them seen once. This CDR3 is 14 amino acids long. Trimming cost V 3 bases and J 6 bases, with 12 bases left between them. CDR1 is ENHRY, CDR2 SYGVKD, per germline. All the patients suffered relapse after autologous stem cell transplantation, and brentuximab vedotin exposure differed. Progressive disease, partial response or complete response was each patient's best response. Regarding this clone: The antigen is not known.

Regarding the study as a whole: Relapsed/refractory patients reportedly had the lowest baseline TCR diversity, below newly diagnosed patients, who were below healthy donors. CD4+ TCR diversity climbed significantly by C4D1, unlike CD8+ TCR diversity.

Sequenced material: peripheral blood mononuclear cells (PBMCs), taken before the second cycle of nivolumab. The chain uses TRBV10-3 and TRBJ1-3; tentative D call: TRBD1 (6 bases). This TCR derives from a human donor with classical Hodgkin lymphoma. The DNA of the CDR3 is TGTGCCATCAGTGACGGCAGGGGCTCAAACACCATATATTTT. It specifies CAISDGRGSNTIYF.